The subject of this entry is one T cell receptor (beta chain). Original analysis: Reference gene primers were amplified, and this amplification served to estimate nucleated cell counts. Profiling relied on immunoSEQ multiplex PCR, and the TCRdb table lists in-frame clones only, not all of them. Clone size and the V and J calls come from that table; the DNA yielded D and trimming. The data hold under 250,000 clones, with over 85% observed a single time. Categorization into cohorts depended on clinical history that participants reported. This sample stems from a study of blood T cell repertoires in COVID-19. Study in general: T cells, B-cell-depleted T cells, or PBMCs provided the cDNA or gDNA that served as material.

CDR3 length: 18 amino acids. The germline CDR1 and CDR2 sequences are SGHNT and YYREEE (reference sequence). V shed 3 bases and J 0 bases; nucleotides not matched to a gene: 6. The chain links TRBV5-4 to TRBJ2-1, with 13 bases fitting TRBD2. The sequenced sample was PBMCs or T cells enriched from blood (not recorded which). This clonotype was sampled from a woman under 40 with acute COVID-19. CDR3 residues: CASSSGLAGASSYNEQFF. The CDR3 bases are TGTGCCAGCAGCTCTGGACTAGCGGGGGCAAGCTCCTACAATGAGCAGTTCTTC.